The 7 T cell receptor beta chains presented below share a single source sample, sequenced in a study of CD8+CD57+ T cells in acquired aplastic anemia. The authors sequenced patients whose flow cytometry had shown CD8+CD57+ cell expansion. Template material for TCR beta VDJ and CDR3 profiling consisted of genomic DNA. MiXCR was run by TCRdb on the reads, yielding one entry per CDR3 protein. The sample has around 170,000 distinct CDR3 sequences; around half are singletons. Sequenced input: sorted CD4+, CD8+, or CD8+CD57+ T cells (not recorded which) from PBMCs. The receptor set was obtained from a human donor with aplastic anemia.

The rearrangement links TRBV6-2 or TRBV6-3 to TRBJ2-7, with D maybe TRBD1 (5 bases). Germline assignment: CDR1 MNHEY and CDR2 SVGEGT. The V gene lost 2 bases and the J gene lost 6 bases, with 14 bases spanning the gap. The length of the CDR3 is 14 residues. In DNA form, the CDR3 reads TGTGCCAGCAGTTACCTCAAAGGGGCGGCCGAGCAGTACTTC. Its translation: CASSYLKGAAEQYF.

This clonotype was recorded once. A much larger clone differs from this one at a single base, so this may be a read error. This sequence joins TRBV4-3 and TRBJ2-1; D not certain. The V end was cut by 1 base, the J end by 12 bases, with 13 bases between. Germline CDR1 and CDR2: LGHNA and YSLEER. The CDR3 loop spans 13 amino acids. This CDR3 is CASSQVLSGGQFF. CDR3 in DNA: TGCGCCAGCAGCCAAGTGTTATCGGGTGGGCAGTTCTTC.

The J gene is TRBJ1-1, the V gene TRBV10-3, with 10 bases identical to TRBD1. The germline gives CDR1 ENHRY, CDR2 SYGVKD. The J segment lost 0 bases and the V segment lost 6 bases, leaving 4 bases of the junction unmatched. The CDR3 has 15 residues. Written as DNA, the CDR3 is TGTGCCATCAGGGGACAGGGGACATTGAACACTGAAGCTTTCTTT. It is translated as CAIRGQGTLNTEAFF.

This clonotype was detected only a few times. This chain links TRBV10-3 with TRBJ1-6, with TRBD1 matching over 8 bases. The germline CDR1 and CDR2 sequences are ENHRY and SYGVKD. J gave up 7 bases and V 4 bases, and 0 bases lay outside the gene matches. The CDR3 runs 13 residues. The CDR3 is CAISGTGNSPLHF. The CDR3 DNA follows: TGTGCCATCAGTGGGACAGGGAATTCACCCCTCCACTTT.

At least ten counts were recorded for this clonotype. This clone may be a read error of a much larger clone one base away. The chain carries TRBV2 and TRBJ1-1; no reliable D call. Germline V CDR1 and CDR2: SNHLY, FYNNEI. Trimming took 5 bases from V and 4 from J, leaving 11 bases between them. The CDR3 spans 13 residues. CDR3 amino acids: CASSRRDGTEAFF. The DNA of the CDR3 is TGTGCCAGCAGTCGACGGGATGGCACTGAAGCTTTCTTT.

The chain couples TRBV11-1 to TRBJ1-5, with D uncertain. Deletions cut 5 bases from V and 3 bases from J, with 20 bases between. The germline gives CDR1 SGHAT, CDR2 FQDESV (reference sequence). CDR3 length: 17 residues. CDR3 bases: TGTGCCAGCAGCCCCCTTTCGGCAGAGGAAACCAATCAGCCCCAGCATTTT. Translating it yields CASSPLSAEETNQPQHF.

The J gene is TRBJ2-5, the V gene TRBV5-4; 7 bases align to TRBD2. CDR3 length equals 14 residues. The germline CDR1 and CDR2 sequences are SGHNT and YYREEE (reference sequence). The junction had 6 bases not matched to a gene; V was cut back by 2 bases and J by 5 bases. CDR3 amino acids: CASSLETSYETQYF. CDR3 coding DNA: TGTGCCAGCAGCTTAGAGACTAGCTATGAGACCCAGTACTTC.